Presented here are 25 T cell receptor beta chains from one specimen sequenced in a study of cytomegalovirus exposure and HLA in healthy donors. Primers included in the PCR were 60 Vbeta and 13 Jbeta primers. Generated by immunoSEQ multiplex PCR, the TCRdb table keeps only in-frame clones and is missing some. The table includes 95,000 to 150,000 clones, around 86% detected once. Input material: PBMCs. The receptors shown here come from a man aged 25 to 40 in good health and CMV-seronegative.

The chain uses TRBV12-5 and TRBJ2-5; possible D gene TRBD2, 7 bases. The CDR3 has 16 amino acids. The V gene lost 5 bases and the J gene lost 5 bases, with 21 bases spanning the gap. CDR1 is LGHNT, CDR2 FRNRAP, per germline. Here the CDR3 DNA reads TGTGCTAGTGGTGCACAAGGGGGGGCACCCGGGGAGACCCAGTACTTC. As protein: CASGAQGGAPGETQYF.

This rearrangement joins TRBV9 to TRBJ2-7; 9 bases agree with TRBD1. The CDR3 consists of 14 residues. Trimming took 4 bases from V and 6 from J; bases not matched to a gene: 8. Germline V gene data show CDR1 as SGDLS and CDR2 as YYNGEE. CDR3 DNA: TGTGCCAGCAGCCAAACGGGACAGGGCCGCGAGCAGTACTTC. It specifies CASSQTGQGREQYF. Full variable domain (remainder filled in from reference TRBV9 and TRBJ2-7): DSGVTQTPKHLITATGQRVTLRCSPRSGDLSVYWYQQSLDQGLQFLIQYYNGEERAKGNILERFSAQQFPDLHSELNLSSLELGDSALYFCASSQTGQGREQYFGPGTRLTVT.

V usage is TRBV5-1 and J usage is TRBJ2-7; a possible D gene is TRBD2 (6 bases). V dropped 1 base and J dropped 2 bases, with 10 bases sitting between them. CDR1 and CDR2 from the germline V gene are SGHRS and YFSETQ. The CDR3 has 14 residues. CDR3 loop: CASSLRGITYEQYF. DNA for the CDR3: TGCGCCAGCAGCTTGCGGGGGATCACCTACGAGCAGTACTTC.

The chain links TRBV28 to TRBJ2-7; TRBD2 might be the D (5 bases). Germline V gives CDR1 MDHEN, CDR2 SYDVKM. V dropped 8 bases and J dropped 3 bases, with 11 bases sitting between them. The CDR3 runs 12 residues. This CDR3 reads CASRTGIYEQYF. CDR3 nucleotide sequence: TGTGCCAGCCGGACGGGGATCTACGAGCAGTACTTC. The variable domain in full, completed from reference TRBV28 and TRBJ2-7, reads DVKVTQSSRYLVKRTGEKVFLECVQDMDHENMFWYRQDPGLGLRLIYFSYDVKMKEKGDIPEGYSVSREKKERFSLILESASTNQTSMYLCASRTGIYEQYFGPGTRLTVT.

This chain connects TRBV28 to TRBJ2-6, with TRBD1 matching 7 bases. Looked up from germline, CDR1 is MDHEN and CDR2 is SYDVKM. The length of the CDR3 is 14 residues. The junction had 6 bases not matched to a gene; V was cut back by 9 bases and J by 4 bases. CDR3 amino acids: CASIDREGANVLTF. In DNA, the CDR3 is TGTGCCAGTATCGACAGGGAAGGGGCCAACGTCCTGACTTTC.

This clone was found a few times. The chain couples TRBV28 to TRBJ1-2, with 9 nucleotides matching TRBD1. This CDR3 has 13 amino acids. The junction had 13 bases not matched to a gene; V was cut back by 11 bases and J by 9 bases. Germline-derived CDR1 and CDR2 are MDHEN and SYDVKM. The DNA of the CDR3 is TGTGCCTTCGGAGGACAGGGGTTAGGAAGCTACACCTTC. Residues: CAFGGQGLGSYTF.

V and J are TRBV6-5 and TRBJ2-2, with TRBD1 matching 8 bases. The germline V gene encodes CDR1 MNHEY and CDR2 SVGAGI. V lost 2 bases, J lost 4 bases, and 3 bases stayed unmatched. The CDR3 runs 15 residues. The CDR3 bases are TGTGCCAGCAGTTACACAGGGGGGAGCACCGGGGAGCTGTTTTTT. Its protein is CASSYTGGSTGELFF.

This rearrangement joins TRBV4-3 to TRBJ2-7, with TRBD2 matching 9 bases. Looked up from germline, CDR1 is LGHNA and CDR2 is YSLEER. The V segment lost 0 bases and the J segment 3 bases; nucleotides outside the gene matches: 3. The CDR3 contains 15 residues. The CDR3 spells CASSQDQAGGYEQYF. In DNA form, the CDR3 reads TGCGCCAGCAGCCAAGACCAAGCGGGGGGCTACGAGCAGTACTTC.

This clone was detected only a few times. The chain uses TRBV5-6 and TRBJ1-6; TRBD1 matches 9 bases. Trimming at V came to 4 bases and at J to 9 bases, leaving 8 bases not matched to a gene. CDR1 SGHDT and CDR2 YYEEEE come from the germline V gene. This CDR3 region has 15 residues. The CDR3 region is CASSRGTGNLSPLHF. Here the CDR3 DNA reads TGTGCCAGCAGCCGCGGGACAGGGAACCTTTCACCCCTCCACTTT. The variable domain in full, completed from reference TRBV5-6 and TRBJ1-6, reads DAGVTQSPTHLIKTRGQQVTLRCSPKSGHDTVSWYQQALGQGPQFIFQYYEEEERQRGNFPDRFSGHQFPNYSSELNVNALLLGDSALYLCASSRGTGNLSPLHFGNGTRLTVT.

This chain uses TRBV7-2 with TRBJ2-1, with 7 bases fitting TRBD1. This CDR3 has 14 residues. In germline, CDR1 is SGHTA, CDR2 FQGNSA. V was clipped by 5 bases and J by 5 bases; unmatched bases: 6. CDR3 in DNA: TGTGCCAGCAGCCTCCGGGACAGACACAATGAGCAGTTCTTC. Its protein is CASSLRDRHNEQFF.

Turning to this clone: Other nucleotide sequences from this sample produce the same CDR3. CDR3 residues: CASRHSGGAHEQYF. Here the CDR3 DNA reads TGTGCCAGCAGGCATAGCGGGGGGGCCCACGAGCAGTACTTC. V and J are TRBV9 and TRBJ2-7, with 11 bases aligning to TRBD2. The CDR3 runs 14 residues. V trimming: 5 bases; J trimming: 5 bases; junction bases outside the gene matches: 6. CDR1 SGDLS and CDR2 YYNGEE come from the germline V gene. Based on the CDR3 plus reference TRBV9 and TRBJ2-7, the full variable domain is DSGVTQTPKHLITATGQRVTLRCSPRSGDLSVYWYQQSLDQGLQFLIQYYNGEERAKGNILERFSAQQFPDLHSELNLSSLELGDSALYFCASRHSGGAHEQYFGPGTRLTVT.

The chain combines TRBV28 with TRBJ2-7; 15 bases are shared with TRBD2. This CDR3 comprises 16 residues. Looked up from germline, CDR1 is MDHEN and CDR2 is SYDVKM. After removal of 4 bases from V and 4 bases from J, the junction contained 5 bases not matched to a gene. CDR3 bases: TGTGCCAGCAGTTCCTCCGGACTAGCGGGGGGGTACGAGCAGTACTTC. Protein: CASSSSGLAGGYEQYF. The variable domain in full, completed from reference TRBV28 and TRBJ2-7, reads DVKVTQSSRYLVKRTGEKVFLECVQDMDHENMFWYRQDPGLGLRLIYFSYDVKMKEKGDIPEGYSVSREKKERFSLILESASTNQTSMYLCASSSSGLAGGYEQYFGPGTRLTVT.

This chain uses TRBV19 with TRBJ2-6; tentative D call: TRBD1 (6 bases). Trimming removed 4 bases at V and 0 bases at J, with 13 bases between. Per the germline V gene, CDR1 is LNHDA and CDR2 is SQIVND (reference sequence). The CDR3 has 17 amino acids. The CDR3 nucleotides read TGTGCCAGTAGTACAGGGCAGGGGATCTCTGGGGCCAACGTCCTGACTTTC. Protein product: CASSTGQGISGANVLTF.

This chain links TRBV6-1 with TRBJ1-6; D is undetermined. CDR1 is MNHNS, CDR2 SASEGT, per germline. V dropped 5 bases and J dropped 7 bases, with 15 bases sitting between them. CDR3 length: 15 amino acids. The CDR3 coding sequence is TGTGCCAGCAGTTTGTTAACTCCGGGAAATTCACCCCTCCACTTT. Protein sequence: CASSLLTPGNSPLHF.

In this sample, this clone turned up a few times. The V call is TRBV5-5, the J call TRBJ2-1; 12 nucleotides line up with TRBD2. This CDR3 region has 15 residues. Looked up from germline, CDR1 is SGHKS and CDR2 is YYEKEE (reference sequence). V lost 4 bases to trimming and J lost 4 bases; unmatched junction nucleotides: 3. CDR3 DNA sequence: TGTGCCAGCAGCAAAACTAGCGGGAGGTACAATGAGCAGTTCTTC. It specifies CASSKTSGRYNEQFF.

This clone was counted a single time. V gene TRBV5-1 combines with J gene TRBJ2-5; tentatively, D is TRBD2 (7 bases). CDR3 size: 16 residues. V was shortened by 0 bases and J by 4 bases, with 16 bases between the two germline ends. Per germline, CDR1 SGHRS and CDR2 YFSETQ. The CDR3 nucleotides are TGCGCCAGCAGCTTGGCCAGGGGCCCGGGGGGAGAGACCCAGTACTTC. Translation gives CASSLARGPGGETQYF.

This chain uses TRBV7-8 with TRBJ2-6; D might be TRBD2 (7 bases). The germline V gene has CDR1 SGHVS and CDR2 FQNEAQ. With 5 bases removed from V and 0 bases from J, the gap between germline ends came to 14 bases. This CDR3 comprises 17 residues. CDR3 loop: CASSPGGRDSGANVLTF. The CDR3 region has the DNA TGTGCCAGCAGCCCCGGGGGGCGGGACTCTGGGGCCAACGTCCTGACTTTC.

This chain links TRBV19 with TRBJ1-3; 7 nucleotides line up with TRBD1. Germline-derived CDR1 and CDR2 are LNHDA and SQIVND (reference sequence). Trimming took 6 bases from V and 0 from J; bases not matched to a gene: 11. This CDR3 comprises 17 residues. The CDR3 sequence is CASSKFGQVYSGNTIYF. DNA of the CDR3: TGTGCCAGTAGCAAATTTGGACAGGTCTACTCTGGAAACACCATATATTTT.

This chain uses TRBV10-3 with TRBJ2-1; TRBD2 matches 8 bases. Germline trimming cut 0 bases from V and 7 bases from J; bases unmatched to any gene: 5. This CDR3 region has 15 residues. CDR1 is ENHRY and CDR2 is SYGVKD in the germline V gene. The CDR3 region is CAISESGGARNEQFF. CDR3 sequence (DNA): TGTGCCATCAGTGAGTCCGGGGGGGCCAGGAATGAGCAGTTCTTC.

The chain combines TRBV13 with TRBJ2-3; TRBD2 agrees at 14 bases. After removal of 5 bases from V and 3 bases from J, the junction contained 10 bases not matched to a gene. This CDR3 has 18 amino acids. Germline V gives CDR1 PRHDT, CDR2 FYEKMQ (reference sequence). CDR3 region: CASSPGGTSGSFTDTQYF. The CDR3 DNA follows: TGTGCCAGCAGCCCAGGGGGGACTAGCGGGAGTTTTACAGATACGCAGTATTTT. Variable domain in full (rest from reference TRBV13 and TRBJ2-3): AAGVIQSPRHLIKEKRETATLKCYPIPRHDTVYWYQQGPGQDPQFLISFYEKMQSDKGSIPDRFSAQQFSDYHSELNMSSLELGDSALYFCASSPGGTSGSFTDTQYFGPGTRLTVL.

The chain has TRBV9 and TRBJ2-7, with 11 bases matching TRBD1. V shed 4 bases and J 4 bases; nucleotides not matched to a gene: 7. The length of the CDR3 is 15 residues. Germline V gene lookup returns CDR1 SGDLS and CDR2 YYNGEE. In nucleotides, the CDR3 is TGTGCCAGCAGCTCGGGACAGGGGGTTTCATACGAGCAGTACTTC. Protein sequence: CASSSGQGVSYEQYF.

This chain links TRBV2 with TRBJ2-3, with TRBD1 matching 8 bases. The CDR3 has 16 residues. V lost 3 bases, J lost 0 bases, and 5 bases stayed unmatched. Germline lookup yields CDR1 SNHLY and CDR2 FYNNEI. Here the CDR3 DNA reads TGTGCCAGCAGTGAGGAACAGGGGGTTAGCACAGATACGCAGTATTTT. This encodes CASSEEQGVSTDTQYF.

The chain joins TRBV5-1 to TRBJ1-1, with D perhaps matching TRBD1 (6 bases). The germline V gene encodes CDR1 SGHRS and CDR2 YFSETQ. The CDR3 has 15 amino acids. Trimming took off 1 base at V and 2 bases at J, with 12 bases between the two ends. The CDR3 DNA reads as TGCGCCAGCAGCTTGCAACAGGGATACAACACTGAAGCTTTCTTT. This encodes CASSLQQGYNTEAFF.

This clone has only one observation. The chain links TRBV7-2 to TRBJ2-7, with a tentative D call TRBD1 (5 bases). CDR3 length: 15 residues. Trimming cost V 1 base and J 3 bases, with 13 bases left between them. CDR1 is SGHTA, CDR2 FQGNSA, per germline. CDR3: CASSLEGQGLYEQYF. CDR3 bases: TGTGCCAGCAGCTTAGAGGGGCAGGGTCTCTACGAGCAGTACTTC.

The genes are TRBV4-3 and TRBJ1-6; D remains ambiguous. This CDR3 is 15 amino acids long. Trimming left V 3 bases short and J 6 bases short, with 12 bases between. Germline assignment: CDR1 LGHNA and CDR2 YSLEER. The CDR3 DNA reads TGCGCCAGCAGCCACCCTTTCGGGGTTAATTCACCCCTCCACTTT. It translates to CASSHPFGVNSPLHF.